This T cell receptor beta chain derives from a study of neurological immune-mediated disorders. About the research overall: Of about 34 multiple sclerosis patients, some 30 were relapsing-remitting and 3 secondary progressive.

Using its own MiXCR run on the 5' RACE reads, TCRdb lists one record per CDR3 protein. The sample comprises 65,000 to 80,000 distinct CDR3 sequences, 4.8% of which are singletons, and 2% to 2.5% rests with the top ten. In its sample, this clonotype was seen a few times. The TCR sequence derives from a woman aged 70-85 years with multiple sclerosis. Material for sequencing was PBMCs.

The CDR3 here is CASSLVAGPRNEQFF. CDR3 DNA: TGTGCCAGCAGCTTAGTGGCAGGACCTCGGAATGAGCAGTTCTTC. V usage is TRBV7-2 and J usage is TRBJ2-1; D is undetermined. V lost 1 base and J 7 bases, leaving 14 bases between the germline ends. From germline, CDR1 is SGHTA and CDR2 FQGNSA. This CDR3 comprises 15 residues.